The present TCR beta chain was sequenced within a study of CD8+ T cells in alopecia areata. Study background: Dosing spanned 6 to 18 months on tofacitinib, then 6 months off drug.

This clone showed up just a few times. Antigen: not known. Treatment described: oral pan-JAK inhibitor, 5-10 mg twice daily. Alopecia areata patients gave lesional scalp punch biopsies and peripheral blood samples. Trimming stripped 2 bases from V and 6 bases from J, with 13 bases between. Germline V gives CDR1 MNHNY, CDR2 SVGAGI (reference sequence). CDR3 size: 14 residues. cDNA prepared by RNA extraction and subsequent reverse transcription served as the template for sequencing. The table came from immunoSEQ multiplex PCR; TCRdb's copy has only in-frame clones and leaves some out. Counted here are 150,000 to 200,000 clones, roughly 50% occurring once; the ten biggest clones make up under 20%. Study-level results: The study found higher clonality in lesional than normal scalp, especially in alopecia totalis/universalis.

The material was CD4+ T cells sorted from blood, obtained between weeks 55 and 65, from a patient treated with tofacitinib. This TCR was sampled from a human donor with alopecia areata. The chain recombines TRBV6-6 with TRBJ1-1, with a possible D match to TRBD1 (6 bases). CDR3 bases: TGTGCCAGCAGTTACCAGGGGAGGGACTCTGAAGCTTTCTTT. Residues: CASSYQGRDSEAFF.